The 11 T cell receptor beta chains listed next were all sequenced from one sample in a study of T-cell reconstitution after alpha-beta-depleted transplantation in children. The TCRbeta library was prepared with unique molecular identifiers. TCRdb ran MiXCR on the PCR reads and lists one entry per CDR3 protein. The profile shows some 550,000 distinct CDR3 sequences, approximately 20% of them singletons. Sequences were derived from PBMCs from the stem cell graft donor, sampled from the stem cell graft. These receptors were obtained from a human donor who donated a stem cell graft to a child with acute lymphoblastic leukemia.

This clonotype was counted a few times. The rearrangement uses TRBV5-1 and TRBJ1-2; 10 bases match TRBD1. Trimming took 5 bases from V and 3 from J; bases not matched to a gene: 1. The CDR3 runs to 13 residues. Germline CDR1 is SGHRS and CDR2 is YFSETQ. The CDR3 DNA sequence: TGCGCCAGCAGGACAGGGGGCGACTATGGCTACACCTTC. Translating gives CASRTGGDYGYTF. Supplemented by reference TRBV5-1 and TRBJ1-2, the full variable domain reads KAGVTQTPRYLIKTRGQQVTLSCSPISGHRSVSWYQQTPGQGLQFLFEYFSETQRNKGNFPGRFSGRQFSNSRSEMNVSTLELGDSALYLCASRTGGDYGYTFGSGTRLTVV.

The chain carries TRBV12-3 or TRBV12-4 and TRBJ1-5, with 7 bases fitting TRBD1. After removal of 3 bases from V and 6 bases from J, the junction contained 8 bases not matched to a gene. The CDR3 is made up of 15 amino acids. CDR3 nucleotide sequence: TGTGCCAGCAGTTTGGGCCAGGGGGAAGGTCAGCCCCAGCATTTT. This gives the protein CASSLGQGEGQPQHF.

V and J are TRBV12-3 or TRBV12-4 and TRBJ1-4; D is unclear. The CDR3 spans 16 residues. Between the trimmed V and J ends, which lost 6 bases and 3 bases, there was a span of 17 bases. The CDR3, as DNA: TGTGCCAGCAGCCCCTTGGAGGGTCGGGCTAATGAAAAACTGTTTTTT. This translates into CASSPLEGRANEKLFF.

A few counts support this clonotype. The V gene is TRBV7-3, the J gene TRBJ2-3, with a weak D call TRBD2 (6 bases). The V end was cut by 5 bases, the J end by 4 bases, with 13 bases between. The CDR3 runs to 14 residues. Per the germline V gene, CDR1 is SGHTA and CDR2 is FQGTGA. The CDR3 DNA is TGTGCCAGCAGCCCTCAGGGAGGCCCAGATACGCAGTATTTT. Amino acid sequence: CASSPQGGPDTQYF.

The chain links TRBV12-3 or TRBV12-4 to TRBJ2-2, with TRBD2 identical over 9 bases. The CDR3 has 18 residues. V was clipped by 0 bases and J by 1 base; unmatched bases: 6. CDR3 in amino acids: CASSLARKTSGNTGELFF. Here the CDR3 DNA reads TGTGCCAGCAGTTTAGCGCGAAAGACTAGCGGGAACACCGGGGAGCTGTTTTTT.

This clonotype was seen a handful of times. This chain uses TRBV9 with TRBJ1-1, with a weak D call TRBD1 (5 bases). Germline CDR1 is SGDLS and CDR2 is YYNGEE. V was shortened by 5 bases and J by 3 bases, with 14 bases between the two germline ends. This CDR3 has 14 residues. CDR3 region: CASSFSGGYTEAFF. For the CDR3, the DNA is TGTGCCAGCAGTTTTTCGGGGGGATACACTGAAGCTTTCTTT.

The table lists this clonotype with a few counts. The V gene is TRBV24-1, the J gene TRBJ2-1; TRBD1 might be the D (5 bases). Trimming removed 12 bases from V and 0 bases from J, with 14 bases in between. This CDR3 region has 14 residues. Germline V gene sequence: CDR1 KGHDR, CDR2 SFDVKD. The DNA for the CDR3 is TGTGCCCGCAACAGGTTAAGCTCCTACAATGAGCAGTTCTTC. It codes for CARNRLSSYNEQFF.

CDR3 DNA: TGCGCCAGCAGCTCTGGCTGGGAGAATGAGCAGTTCTTC. Its translation is CASSSGWENEQFF. The chain joins TRBV5-1 to TRBJ2-1; a possible D gene is TRBD2 (5 bases). Germline loops: CDR1 SGHRS, CDR2 YFSETQ. V was cut by 3 bases and J by 7 bases, with 11 bases left in between. This CDR3 has 13 residues.

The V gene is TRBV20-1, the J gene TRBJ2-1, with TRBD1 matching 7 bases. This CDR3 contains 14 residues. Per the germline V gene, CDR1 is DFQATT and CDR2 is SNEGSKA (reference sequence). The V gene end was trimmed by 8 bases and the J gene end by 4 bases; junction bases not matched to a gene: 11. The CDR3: CSNTGVTDYNEQFF. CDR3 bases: TGCAGTAACACAGGGGTCACGGATTACAATGAGCAGTTCTTC.

CDR3 DNA sequence: TGTGCCAGCAGGGTTAGCGGGACTAATGAGCAGTTCTTC. Protein: CASRVSGTNEQFF. This chain uses TRBV6-1 with TRBJ2-1, with TRBD2 matching over 8 bases. The CDR3 spans 13 residues. CDR1 and CDR2 (germline): MNHNS, SASEGT. The J segment lost 7 bases and the V segment lost 6 bases, leaving 5 bases of the junction unmatched.

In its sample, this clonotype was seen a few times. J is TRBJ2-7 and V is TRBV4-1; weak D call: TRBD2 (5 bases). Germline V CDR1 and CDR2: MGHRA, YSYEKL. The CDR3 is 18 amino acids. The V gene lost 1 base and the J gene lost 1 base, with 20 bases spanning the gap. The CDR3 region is CASSQATVYSAVSYEQYF. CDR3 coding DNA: TGCGCCAGCAGCCAAGCTACCGTCTATTCAGCGGTTTCCTACGAGCAGTACTTC.